This T cell receptor (beta chain) was profiled in a study of blood T cell repertoires in COVID-19. About the study: Acute and convalescent COVID-19 specimens originated in the United States, Italy and Spain. The analysed material was cDNA or gDNA that came from T cells, B-cell-depleted T cells, or PBMCs.

Seattle researchers signed up patients amid active infection and tracked them longitudinally. Authors' methods: The assay estimated nucleated cells by amplifying reference gene primers. The data were produced by immunoSEQ multiplex PCR, yet TCRdb's version contains in-frame clones alone and is incomplete. V, J and clone size derive from that table, while D and trimming were established from the DNA sequence. The data contain some 76,000 clones, 80% of them singletons. Per the germline V gene, CDR1 is LGHDT and CDR2 is YNNKEL (reference sequence). V lost 4 bases, J lost 8 bases, and 7 bases stayed unmatched. The CDR3 length is 15 residues.

This sequence originates from a man aged 50-60 years with COVID-19, enrolled during active disease. The genes are TRBV3-1 (or the pseudogene TRBV3-2) and TRBJ2-2, with 10 bases lining up with TRBD1. The sequenced material came from peripheral blood. The CDR3 sequence: CASSPRQGARGELFF. CDR3 coding DNA: TGTGCCAGCAGCCCTAGACAGGGGGCGCGGGGGGAGCTGTTTTTT.